This T cell receptor beta chain originates from a study of immune evolution from preneoplasia to lung adenocarcinoma. Study-wide background: HLA loss of heterozygosity: 6% to 7.5% AIS, approximately 15% MIA, about 31% ADC, none AAH. Study-wide findings and caveats: Top clone frequencies peaked in normal lung, apparently declining through invasive adenocarcinoma. Clonality was highest in normal lung, lower in later-stage lesions apparently.

This clone occurred a few times. Its target is not known. Between about 2014 and 2018, patients underwent resection in Japan or China. Clones were sequenced by immunoSEQ multiplex PCR, and TCRdb holds only the in-frame ones, with some missing. The sample has approximately 17,000 clones; around nine tenths are singletons. The V and J ends lost 2 bases and 1 base respectively, with 5 bases between them. CDR3 size: 12 residues. Germline CDR1 is GTSNPN and CDR2 is SVGIG (reference sequence). The source of this sequence is a person aged 70 to 79 with invasive lung adenocarcinoma. This rearrangement joins TRBV30 to TRBJ2-5; D is ambiguous. Sequencing was done on a sample of FFPE invasive lung adenocarcinoma tissue. The CDR3 sequence: CAWSRAQETQYF. In nucleotides, the CDR3 is TGTGCCTGGAGTAGGGCCCAAGAGACCCAGTACTTC.